This T cell receptor beta chain was identified in a study of cytomegalovirus exposure and HLA in healthy donors. Turning to the study itself: Under 90% of 398 genotyped donors fell in the Caucasian-associated ancestry cluster. General observations from the study: The productive fraction for most TCR beta V segments was about 90% or about 30% in an earlier analysis.

Regarding this clone: What it binds is unknown.

The PCR made use of 60 Vbeta and 13 Jbeta primers. Assay: immunoSEQ multiplex PCR; the TCRdb copy retains only in-frame clones and omits some. The sample has over 75,000 clones; approximately 72% are singletons. The CDR3 is 16 amino acids. Per germline, CDR1 MGHRA and CDR2 YSYEKL. The ends lost 1 base at V and 5 bases at J; junction bases unmatched: 4. The sequenced material came from PBMCs. V and J are TRBV4-1 and TRBJ2-3, with 12 nucleotides matching TRBD2. This TCR was sampled from a man aged 40-49 years in good health and CMV-seropositive. In DNA form, the CDR3 reads TGCGCCAGCAGCCAAGTTCTAGCGGGGGGGCAAGATACGCAGTATTTT. This codes for CASSQVLAGGQDTQYF.